The present T cell receptor (beta chain) was sequenced within a study of Graves' ophthalmopathy and Graves' hyperthyroidism. Study details: The study drew peripheral blood at initial diagnosis, before any treatment.

CDR1 and CDR2 (germline): DFQATT, SNEGSKA (reference sequence). V was trimmed by 0 bases and J by 3 bases, leaving 15 bases between them. The CDR3 spans 15 residues. Using RNA transcripts, the TCR beta CDR3 regions were amplified. First-round RT-PCR with HTBI primers preceded a second-round multiplex PCR. TCRdb passed the multiplex PCR reads through MiXCR, listing each CDR3 protein once. The sample shows 400,000 to 450,000 distinct CDR3 sequences, around a fifth of them seen only once. This clonotype showed up many times. Other autoimmune diseases, uncontrolled infections, pregnancy and lactation each led to patient exclusion. Diagnosis relied on clinical symptoms, serum thyroxine, TRAb, thyroid ultrasound and orbital computed tomography.

The material sequenced was peripheral blood. This chain uses TRBV20-1 with TRBJ2-7, with TRBD1 as a possible D gene (6 bases). The sequence was collected from a woman aged 18-29 years with stable Graves' hyperthyroidism. The CDR3 sequence is CSAREQGSILYEQYF. CDR3 DNA: TGCAGTGCTAGAGAGCAGGGGAGCATCCTCTACGAGCAGTACTTC.